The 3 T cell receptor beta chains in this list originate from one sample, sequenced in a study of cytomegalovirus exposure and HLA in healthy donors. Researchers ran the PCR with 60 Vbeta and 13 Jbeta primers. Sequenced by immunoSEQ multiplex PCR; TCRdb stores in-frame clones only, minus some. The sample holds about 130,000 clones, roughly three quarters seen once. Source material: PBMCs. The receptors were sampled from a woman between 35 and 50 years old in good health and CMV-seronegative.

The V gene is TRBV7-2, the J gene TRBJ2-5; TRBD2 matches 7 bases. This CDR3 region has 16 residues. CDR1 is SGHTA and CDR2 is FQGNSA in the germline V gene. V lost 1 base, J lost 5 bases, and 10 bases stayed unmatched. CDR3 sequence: CASSLVGGRGRETQYF. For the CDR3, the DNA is TGTGCCAGCAGCTTAGTTGGTGGGAGGGGTCGGGAGACCCAGTACTTC.

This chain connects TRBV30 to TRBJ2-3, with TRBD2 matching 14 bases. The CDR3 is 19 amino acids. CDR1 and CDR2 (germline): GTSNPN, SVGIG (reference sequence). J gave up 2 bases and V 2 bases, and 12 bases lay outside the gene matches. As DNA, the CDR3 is TGTGCCTGGAGTTTCGGACTAGCGGGAGGATTCACCAACACAGATACGCAGTATTTT. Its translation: CAWSFGLAGGFTNTDTQYF.

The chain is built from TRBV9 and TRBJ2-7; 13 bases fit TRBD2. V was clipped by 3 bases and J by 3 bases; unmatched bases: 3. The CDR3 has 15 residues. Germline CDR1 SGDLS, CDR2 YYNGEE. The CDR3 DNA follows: TGTGCCAGCAGCGCCGGGACTAGCGGGATCTACGAGCAGTACTTC. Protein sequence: CASSAGTSGIYEQYF.